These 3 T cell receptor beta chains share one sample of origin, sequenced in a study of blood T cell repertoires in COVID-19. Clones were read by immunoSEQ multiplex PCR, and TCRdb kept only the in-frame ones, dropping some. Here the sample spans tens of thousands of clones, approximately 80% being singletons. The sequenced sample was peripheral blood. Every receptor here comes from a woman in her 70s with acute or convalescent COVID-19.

CDR3 in amino acids: CATSRGGGMNTEAFF. CDR3 nucleotide sequence: TGTGCCACCAGCAGAGGAGGGGGTATGAACACTGAAGCTTTCTTT. The chain uses TRBV15 and TRBJ1-1; the D gene is possibly TRBD1 (6 bases). Trimming shortened V by 1 base and J by 0 bases, and 9 bases separated the two germline ends. The CDR3 contains 15 residues. The germline V gene encodes CDR1 LNHNV and CDR2 YYDKDF (reference sequence).

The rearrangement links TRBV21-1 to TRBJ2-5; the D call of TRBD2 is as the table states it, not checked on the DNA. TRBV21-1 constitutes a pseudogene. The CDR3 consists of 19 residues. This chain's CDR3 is CASSNKRGAGTSGKETQYF. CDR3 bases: TGTGCCAGCAGCAACAAAAGGGGGGCAGGGACTAGCGGGAAAGAGACCCAGTACTTC.

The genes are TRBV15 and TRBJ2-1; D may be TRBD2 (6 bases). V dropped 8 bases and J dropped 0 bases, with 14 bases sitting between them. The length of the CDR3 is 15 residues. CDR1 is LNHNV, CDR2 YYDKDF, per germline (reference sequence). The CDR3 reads CATCPGRSSYNEQFF. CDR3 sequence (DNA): TGTGCCACCTGCCCGGGGAGGAGCTCCTACAATGAGCAGTTCTTC.